These 6 T cell receptor beta chains came from one sample sequenced in a study of shared clonotypes between healthy human individuals. Naive CD8 cells lacked CD45RO and underwent positive selection for CCR7, leaving out terminally differentiated effector memory CD45RA+ cells. Assay: immunoSEQ multiplex PCR; the TCRdb copy retains only in-frame clones and omits some. The sample holds a few hundred thousand clones; 95% to 96% are singletons and the top ten take around 0.097%. Sample: naive CD8+ T cells sorted from blood. These receptors were collected from a woman aged 25 to 39 in good health.

V and J are TRBV25-1 and TRBJ2-2; D is perhaps TRBD2 (6 bases). Germline assignment: CDR1 MGHDK and CDR2 SYGVNS. The CDR3 is 13 amino acids. V lost 8 bases, J lost 4 bases, and 11 bases lay in between. CDR3 loop: CASLLATTGELFF. The CDR3 nucleotides read TGTGCCAGCCTGCTAGCGACCACCGGGGAGCTGTTTTTT.

The chain uses TRBV29-1 and TRBJ1-3; maybe TRBD1 (6 bases). Germline CDR1 reads SQVTM; CDR2 reads ANQGSEA. The V and J ends lost 1 base and 0 bases respectively, with 16 bases between them. There are 17 residues in the CDR3. The CDR3, as DNA: TGCAGCGTTGAAGGTATCCGGGACACTCACTCTGGAAACACCATATATTTT. Translating it yields CSVEGIRDTHSGNTIYF. Using reference TRBV29-1 and TRBJ1-3 for the parts outside the CDR3, the full variable domain is SAVISQKPSRDICQRGTSLTIQCQVDSQVTMMFWYRQQPGQSLTLIATANQGSEATYESGFVIDKFPISRPNLTFSTLTVSNMSPEDSSIYLCSVEGIRDTHSGNTIYFGEGSWLTVV.

This clone was seen once. The J gene is TRBJ2-1, the V gene TRBV9; the D is unclear. This CDR3 is 14 amino acids long. CDR1 is SGDLS and CDR2 is YYNGEE in the germline V gene. V lost 5 bases and J lost 3, with 12 bases in between. The CDR3 loop reads CASSPYRIYNEQFF. DNA for the CDR3: TGTGCCAGCAGTCCCTATAGGATCTACAATGAGCAGTTCTTC. Drawing the rest from reference TRBV9 and TRBJ2-1, the complete variable domain is DSGVTQTPKHLITATGQRVTLRCSPRSGDLSVYWYQQSLDQGLQFLIQYYNGEERAKGNILERFSAQQFPDLHSELNLSSLELGDSALYFCASSPYRIYNEQFFGPGTRLTVL.

In nucleotides, the CDR3 is TGTGCCAGCAGCCAAGAGGACACGATCTACGAGCAGTACTTC. Protein product: CASSQEDTIYEQYF. The chain couples TRBV14 to TRBJ2-7, with D perhaps TRBD1 (5 bases). With 0 bases removed from V and 3 bases from J, the gap between germline ends came to 9 bases. Germline CDR1 reads SGHDN; CDR2 reads FVKESK. The CDR3 length is 14 residues.

J is TRBJ1-2 and V is TRBV19; D is perhaps TRBD1 (5 bases). The germline V gene has CDR1 LNHDA and CDR2 SQIVND (reference sequence). Trimming took 10 bases from V and 7 from J, leaving 19 bases between them. The CDR3 is 13 amino acids. The CDR3 reads CAIRDPGPSGYTF. CDR3 DNA: TGTGCCATTCGGGACCCGGGGCCAAGTGGCTACACCTTC. Full variable domain (missing parts from reference TRBV19 and TRBJ1-2): DGGITQSPKYLFRKEGQNVTLSCEQNLNHDAMYWYRQDPGQGLRLIYYSQIVNDFQKGDIAEGYSVSREKKESFPLTVTSAQKNPTAFYLCAIRDPGPSGYTFGSGTRLTVV.

This chain connects TRBV7-7 to TRBJ1-3; D is uncertain. Trimming took 3 bases from V and 8 from J, leaving 14 bases between them. Germline CDR1 and CDR2: SSHAT and FNYEAQ (reference sequence). There are 14 residues in the CDR3. The CDR3 sequence is CASSFGPRSDTIYF. CDR3 nucleotide sequence: TGTGCCAGCAGCTTTGGTCCCCGGAGTGACACCATATATTTT.